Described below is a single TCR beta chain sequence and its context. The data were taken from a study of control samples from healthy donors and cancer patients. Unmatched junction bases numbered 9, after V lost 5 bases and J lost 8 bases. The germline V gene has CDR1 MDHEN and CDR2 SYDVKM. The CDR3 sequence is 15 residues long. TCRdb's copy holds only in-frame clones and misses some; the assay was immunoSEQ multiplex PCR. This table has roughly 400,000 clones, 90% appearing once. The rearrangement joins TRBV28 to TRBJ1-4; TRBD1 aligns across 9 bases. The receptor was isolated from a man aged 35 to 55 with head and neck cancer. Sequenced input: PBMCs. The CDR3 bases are TGTGCCAGCAGTCCCCCGGGACAGGGACGAGAAAAACTGTTTTTT. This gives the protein CASSPPGQGREKLFF.